Below are 30 T cell receptor beta chains sequenced from a single sample in a study of cytomegalovirus exposure and HLA in healthy donors. Primers for the PCR totalled 60 Vbeta and 13 Jbeta. The repertoire was sequenced with immunoSEQ multiplex PCR; TCRdb's copy has only in-frame clones and lacks some. Of 100,000 to 150,000 clones listed, more than 65% are singletons. Source material: PBMCs. The source of these receptors is a human donor in good health.

The chain uses TRBV6-4 and TRBJ1-3; the match to TRBD1 covers 7 bases. This CDR3 is built from 16 residues. With V trimmed by 9 bases and J by 4 bases, 15 bases remained unmatched. Germline-derived CDR1 and CDR2 are MRHNA and SNTAGT. The CDR3 DNA is TGTGCCAGGGGGGGACAGACCCGTTCGGGGGGAAACACCATATATTTT. Encoded protein: CARGGQTRSGGNTIYF.

The CDR3 is CASSLDGGQGGVGYTF. The CDR3 DNA reads as TGCGCCAGCAGCTTGGACGGGGGACAGGGGGGAGTTGGCTACACCTTC. The rearrangement joins TRBV5-1 to TRBJ1-2, with TRBD1 matching 11 bases. The germline V gene encodes CDR1 SGHRS and CDR2 YFSETQ. The CDR3 has 16 amino acids. V was pared by 0 bases and J by 7 bases, with 8 bases of the junction left unmatched.

This clone has a handful of counts. The chain uses TRBV2 and TRBJ1-5, with 7 bases fitting TRBD1. Germline CDR1 and CDR2: SNHLY and FYNNEI. CDR3 size: 14 residues. J gave up 6 bases and V 8 bases, and 10 bases lay outside the gene matches. The CDR3 is CASVEHRGGQPQHF. The CDR3 DNA reads TGTGCCAGCGTGGAACACAGGGGTGGTCAGCCCCAGCATTTT.

The chain carries TRBV7-9 and TRBJ1-1, with TRBD1 matching over 11 bases. CDR3 size: 16 residues. Germline CDR1 is SEHNR and CDR2 is FQNEAQ (reference sequence). Germline trimming cut 6 bases from V and 1 base from J; bases unmatched to any gene: 7. The CDR3, as DNA: TGTGCCAGCAGGGGGGGGGACAGGGGGAGGAACACTGAAGCTTTCTTT. It translates to CASRGGDRGRNTEAFF.

The V call is TRBV7-9, the J call TRBJ2-5, with TRBD2 identical over 10 bases. The length of the CDR3 is 16 residues. Germline CDR1 is SEHNR and CDR2 is FQNEAQ (reference sequence). Trimming at V came to 4 bases and at J to 4 bases, leaving 9 bases not matched to a gene. The CDR3 region is CASSYPIAGGRETQYF. The CDR3 DNA follows: TGTGCCAGCAGCTACCCCATAGCGGGAGGAAGAGAGACCCAGTACTTC.

The chain couples TRBV19 to TRBJ2-5, with 8 bases that match TRBD1. V lost 2 bases, J lost 5 bases, and 7 bases stayed unmatched. This CDR3 is built from 15 residues. Germline V gene data show CDR1 as LNHDA and CDR2 as SQIVND (reference sequence). CDR3 amino acids: CASSIWAGGEETQYF. The CDR3 DNA is TGTGCCAGTAGTATATGGGCAGGGGGCGAGGAGACCCAGTACTTC.

The chain uses TRBV10-1 and TRBJ1-1; D possibly corresponds to TRBD1 (5 bases). V lost 2 bases and J lost 1, with 8 bases in between. The CDR3 sequence is 14 residues long. Per the germline V gene, CDR1 is WNHNN and CDR2 is SYGVQD (reference sequence). CDR3 in amino acids: CASSEGQRNTEAFF. CDR3 coding DNA: TGCGCCAGCAGTGAGGGACAACGGAACACTGAAGCTTTCTTT.

V is TRBV7-3 and J is TRBJ2-3, with 8 bases matching TRBD1. Germline CDR1 and CDR2: SGHTA and FQGTGA. CDR3 length: 15 amino acids. Unmatched junction bases numbered 9, after V lost 5 bases and J lost 5 bases. CDR3 protein: CASSRGGQGRDTQYF. The CDR3, as DNA: TGTGCCAGCAGCCGTGGTGGACAGGGAAGAGATACGCAGTATTTT.

The table lists this clone with a few counts. The V call is TRBV2, the J call TRBJ2-1, with 7 positions matching TRBD1. CDR3 length: 14 residues. V lost 3 bases to trimming and J lost 3 bases; unmatched junction nucleotides: 2. Germline lookup yields CDR1 SNHLY and CDR2 FYNNEI. As DNA, the CDR3 is TGTGCCAGCAGTGAGTGGGACAGCTACAATGAGCAGTTCTTC. Protein sequence: CASSEWDSYNEQFF.

This chain uses TRBV28 with TRBJ1-2; 8 bases line up with TRBD1. The trim removed 5 bases at V and 7 bases at J, leaving 9 bases unmatched. This CDR3 has 14 residues. Germline V gene lookup returns CDR1 MDHEN and CDR2 SYDVKM. The CDR3 is CASSRTGIASGYTF. CDR3 nucleotide sequence: TGTGCCAGCAGTAGGACAGGGATTGCTTCTGGCTACACCTTC.

J is TRBJ2-2 and V is TRBV10-1, with TRBD1 matching over 11 bases. The CDR3 totals 15 residues. Per germline, CDR1 WNHNN and CDR2 SYGVQD (reference sequence). J gave up 4 bases and V 3 bases, and 1 base lay outside the gene matches. CDR3 region: CASSDGTGGTGELFF. In nucleotides, the CDR3 is TGCGCCAGCAGTGATGGGACAGGGGGCACCGGGGAGCTGTTTTTT.

The CDR3 spells CASSLTLRGGANVLTF. CDR3 DNA: TGTGCCAGCAGTTTAACCCTCAGGGGTGGGGCCAACGTCCTGACTTTC. The chain employs TRBV27 and TRBJ2-6; tentatively, D is TRBD1 (6 bases). V was cut by 2 bases and J by 3 bases, with 11 bases left in between. The CDR3 is 16 amino acids. In germline, CDR1 is MNHEY, CDR2 SMNVEV (reference sequence). Supplemented by reference TRBV27 and TRBJ2-6, the full variable domain reads EAQVTQNPRYLITVTGKKLTVTCSQNMNHEYMSWYRQDPGLGLRQIYYSMNVEVTDKGDVPEGYKVSRKEKRNFPLILESPSPNQTSLYFCASSLTLRGGANVLTFGAGSRLTVL.

The chain recombines TRBV19 with TRBJ1-1, with D unresolved. Germline V gene data show CDR1 as LNHDA and CDR2 as SQIVND (reference sequence). CDR3 size: 11 residues. Trimming pared 4 bases from V and 11 bases from J, leaving 11 bases between. The CDR3 DNA reads as TGTGCCAGTAGTAAGGTAGAGCGGGCTTTCTTT. Its protein is CASSKVERAFF.

The chain carries TRBV6-6 and TRBJ2-5; TRBD2 might be the D (6 bases). The CDR3 contains 13 residues. CDR1 is MNHNY, CDR2 SVGAGI, per germline (reference sequence). The ends were cut back, 7 bases at V and 5 bases at J, with 14 bases in the middle. The DNA of the CDR3 is TGTGCCAGCATCCCCCCGGGGGTGGAGACCCAGTACTTC. The encoded protein is CASIPPGVETQYF.

The chain couples TRBV11-2 to TRBJ1-1; TRBD1 is a possible D gene (5 bases). The CDR3 spans 14 residues. In germline, CDR1 is SGHAT, CDR2 FQNNGV. Between the trimmed V and J ends, which lost 5 bases and 2 bases, there was a span of 12 bases. CDR3 loop: CASSLVDSNTEAFF. The CDR3 nucleotides read TGTGCCAGCAGCCTTGTCGACAGCAACACTGAAGCTTTCTTT.

As to this clone: Just one base apart from a much larger clone, this may be a read error. At the DNA level, this CDR3 is encoded by other sequences in the same sample as well. The chain carries TRBV6-6 and TRBJ2-2, with TRBD2 identical over 7 bases. In germline, CDR1 is MNHNY, CDR2 SVGAGI (reference sequence). There are 14 residues in the CDR3. CDR3 in amino acids: CASSYLGGTGELFF. DNA for the CDR3: TGTGCCAGCAGTTACCTCGGGGGGACCGGGGAGTTGTTTTTT.

This sequence joins TRBV5-1 and TRBJ2-5; TRBD2 aligns across 9 bases. Germline-derived CDR1 and CDR2 are SGHRS and YFSETQ. The CDR3 extends over 17 amino acids. The V segment lost 0 bases and the J segment 1 base; nucleotides outside the gene matches: 7. CDR3 in amino acids: CASSLALAGATQETQYF. CDR3 coding DNA: TGCGCCAGCAGCTTGGCCTTAGCGGGAGCCACCCAAGAGACCCAGTACTTC.

The CDR3 DNA is TGTGCCAGCAGTGAGGACACACCGGTTAGTACGCAGTATTTT. Translated: CASSEDTPVSTQYF. The chain recombines TRBV9 with TRBJ2-3; D is perhaps TRBD1 (5 bases). The germline CDR1 and CDR2 sequences are SGDLS and YYNGEE. This CDR3 is 14 amino acids long. V was shortened by 5 bases and J by 8 bases, with 18 bases between the two germline ends.

The rearrangement joins TRBV5-4 to TRBJ2-7, with D unclear. V was pared by 0 bases and J by 6 bases, with 13 bases between. This CDR3 contains 14 residues. The germline gives CDR1 SGHNT, CDR2 YYREEE (reference sequence). CDR3 in DNA: TGTGCCAGCAGCTTGGCCGGCTCCTCTAGCGAGCAGTACTTC. It is translated as CASSLAGSSSEQYF.

The gene calls are TRBV7-9 and TRBJ2-5; TRBD1 matches at 7 bases. The CDR3 extends over 15 amino acids. With 0 bases clipped from V and 5 bases from J, the junction kept 6 bases outside the gene matches. Germline V gene sequence: CDR1 SEHNR, CDR2 FQNEAQ (reference sequence). CDR3 nucleotide sequence: TGTGCCAGCAGCTTAGCGGAAGGGGGCGGGGAGACCCAGTACTTC. Amino acids: CASSLAEGGGETQYF.

The chain links TRBV10-1 to TRBJ2-1; the match to TRBD2 covers 7 bases. Trimming removed 8 bases from V and 7 bases from J; junction bases left unmatched: 8. Germline V lookup: CDR1 WNHNN, CDR2 SYGVQD (reference sequence). The CDR3 runs 13 residues. CDR3 amino acids: CASGGEVRNEQFF. CDR3 nucleotide sequence: TGCGCCAGCGGGGGGGAAGTGAGGAATGAGCAGTTCTTC.

The V call is TRBV5-6, the J call TRBJ2-3; 16 bases fit TRBD2. Germline V gene lookup returns CDR1 SGHDT and CDR2 YYEEEE. Trimming took 4 bases from V and 8 from J; bases not matched to a gene: 16. This CDR3 spans 19 amino acids. CDR3 nucleotide sequence: TGTGCCAGCAGCCAGGAGACCGGGACTAGCGGGAGGGCCTTAGGTACGCAGTATTTT. Translated: CASSQETGTSGRALGTQYF. Using reference TRBV5-6 and TRBJ2-3 for the parts outside the CDR3, the full variable domain is DAGVTQSPTHLIKTRGQQVTLRCSPKSGHDTVSWYQQALGQGPQFIFQYYEEEERQRGNFPDRFSGHQFPNYSSELNVNALLLGDSALYLCASSQETGTSGRALGTQYFGPGTRLTVL.

Only one count was recorded for this clone. This sequence joins TRBV5-1 and TRBJ1-2; D possibly corresponds to TRBD1 (6 bases). CDR3 size: 14 residues. Germline-derived CDR1 and CDR2 are SGHRS and YFSETQ. Trimming stripped 5 bases from V and 5 bases from J, with 16 bases between. CDR3 nucleotides: TGCGCCAGCAGGATCCAGGGGTCGGGGTATGGCTACACCTTC. It translates to CASRIQGSGYGYTF.

This chain connects TRBV6-5 to TRBJ1-2, with 7 bases that match TRBD1. After removal of 5 bases from V and 7 bases from J, the junction contained 13 bases not matched to a gene. Per germline, CDR1 MNHEY and CDR2 SVGAGI. The CDR3 totals 15 residues. The CDR3 reads CASSQYRDRASGYTF. In nucleotides, the CDR3 is TGTGCCAGCAGTCAGTACCGGGACAGAGCGTCTGGCTACACCTTC.

This chain connects TRBV29-1 to TRBJ2-7; 8 bases line up with TRBD1. CDR3 length: 12 amino acids. Germline V gene sequence: CDR1 SQVTM, CDR2 ANQGSEA. V lost 3 bases, J lost 3 bases, and 1 base stayed unmatched. The CDR3: CSVDTGGYEQYF. The CDR3, as DNA: TGCAGCGTTGACACAGGGGGCTACGAGCAGTACTTC.

V usage is TRBV10-2 and J usage is TRBJ2-3; the match to TRBD1 covers 9 bases. The CDR3 length is 16 residues. With 6 bases clipped from V and 3 bases from J, the junction kept 10 bases outside the gene matches. The germline V gene has CDR1 WSHSY and CDR2 SAAADI. CDR3 sequence reads: CASSLTGTGKTDTQYF. In DNA form, the CDR3 reads TGCGCCAGCAGCCTTACCGGGACAGGGAAAACAGATACGCAGTATTTT.

This chain uses TRBV7-9 with TRBJ2-2; 8 positions match TRBD2. Trimming at V came to 5 bases and at J to 2 bases, leaving 7 bases not matched to a gene. The CDR3 is 16 residues long. CDR1 is SEHNR and CDR2 is FQNEAQ in the germline V gene (reference sequence). The CDR3, as DNA: TGTGCCAGCAGCCCTTTCTTAGCGGGAAACACCGGGGAGCTGTTTTTT. Translating gives CASSPFLAGNTGELFF.

The chain is built from TRBV5-1 and TRBJ1-1; tentatively, D is TRBD1 (5 bases). The V gene lost 10 bases and the J gene lost 3 bases, with 16 bases spanning the gap. Germline V gives CDR1 SGHRS, CDR2 YFSETQ. The CDR3 is 13 residues long. For the CDR3, the DNA is TGCGCCTCCCGGCGGGGGGAGGACACTGAAGCTTTCTTT. It is translated as CASRRGEDTEAFF.

V and J are TRBV7-2 and TRBJ2-3, with 7 bases identical to TRBD2. Germline lookup yields CDR1 SGHTA and CDR2 FQGNSA. CDR3 length equals 17 residues. V lost 2 bases, J lost 3 bases, and 11 bases stayed unmatched. CDR3: CASSLLIRGGPTDTQYF. CDR3 nucleotides: TGTGCCAGCAGCTTACTGATTCGCGGGGGTCCGACAGATACGCAGTATTTT.

V is TRBV27 and J is TRBJ2-7; a possible D gene is TRBD1 (6 bases). CDR3 length: 14 residues. The germline V gene encodes CDR1 MNHEY and CDR2 SMNVEV (reference sequence). Trimming took 5 bases from V and 2 from J, leaving 13 bases between them. The CDR3 reads CASSPLRGTYEQYF. Written as DNA, the CDR3 is TGTGCCAGCAGTCCCCTCAGGGGTACCTACGAGCAGTACTTC.